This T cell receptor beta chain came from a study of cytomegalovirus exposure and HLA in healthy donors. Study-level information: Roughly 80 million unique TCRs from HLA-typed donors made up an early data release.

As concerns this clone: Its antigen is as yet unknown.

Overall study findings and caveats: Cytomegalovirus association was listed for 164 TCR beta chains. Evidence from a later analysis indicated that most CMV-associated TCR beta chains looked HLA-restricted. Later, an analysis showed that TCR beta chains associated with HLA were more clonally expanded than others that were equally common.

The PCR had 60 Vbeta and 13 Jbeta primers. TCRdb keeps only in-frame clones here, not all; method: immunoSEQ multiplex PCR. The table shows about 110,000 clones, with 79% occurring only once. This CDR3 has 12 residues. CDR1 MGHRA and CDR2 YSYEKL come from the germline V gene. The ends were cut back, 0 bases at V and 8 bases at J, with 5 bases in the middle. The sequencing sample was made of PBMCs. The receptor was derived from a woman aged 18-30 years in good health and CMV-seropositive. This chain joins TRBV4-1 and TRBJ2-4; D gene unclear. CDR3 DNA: TGCGCCAGCAGCCAAGATGTCTACATTCAGTACTTC. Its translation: CASSQDVYIQYF.